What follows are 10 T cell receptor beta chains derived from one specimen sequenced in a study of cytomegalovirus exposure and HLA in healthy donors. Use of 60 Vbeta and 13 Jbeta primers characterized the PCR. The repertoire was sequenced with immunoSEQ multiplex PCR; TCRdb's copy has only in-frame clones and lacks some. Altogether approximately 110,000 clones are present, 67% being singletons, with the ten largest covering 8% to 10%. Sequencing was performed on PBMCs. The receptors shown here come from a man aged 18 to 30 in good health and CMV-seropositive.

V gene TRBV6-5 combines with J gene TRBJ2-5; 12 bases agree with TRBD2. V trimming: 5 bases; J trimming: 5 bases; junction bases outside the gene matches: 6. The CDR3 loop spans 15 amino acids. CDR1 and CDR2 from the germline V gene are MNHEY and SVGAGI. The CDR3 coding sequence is TGTGCCAGCAGTCGCCGACTAGCGGGGGTTGAGACCCAGTACTTC. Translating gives CASSRRLAGVETQYF.

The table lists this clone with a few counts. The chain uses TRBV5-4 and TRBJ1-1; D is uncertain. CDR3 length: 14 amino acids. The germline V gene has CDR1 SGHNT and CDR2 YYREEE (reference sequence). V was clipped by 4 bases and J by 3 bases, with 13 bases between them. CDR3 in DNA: TGTGCCAGCAGCGACCCGAGTCAGGACACTGAAGCTTTCTTT. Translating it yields CASSDPSQDTEAFF.

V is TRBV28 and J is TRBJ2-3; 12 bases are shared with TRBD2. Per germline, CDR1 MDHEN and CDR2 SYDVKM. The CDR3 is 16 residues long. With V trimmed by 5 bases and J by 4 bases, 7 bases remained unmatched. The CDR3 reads CASSVLAGGASDTQYF. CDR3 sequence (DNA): TGTGCCAGCAGTGTCCTAGCGGGGGGGGCATCAGATACGCAGTATTTT.

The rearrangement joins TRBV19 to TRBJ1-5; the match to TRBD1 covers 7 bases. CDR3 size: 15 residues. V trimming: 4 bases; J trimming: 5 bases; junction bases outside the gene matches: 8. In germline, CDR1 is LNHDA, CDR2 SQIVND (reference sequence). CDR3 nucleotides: TGTGCCAGTAGTACCCCGGGACAGTTAGATCAGCCCCAGCATTTT. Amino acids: CASSTPGQLDQPQHF. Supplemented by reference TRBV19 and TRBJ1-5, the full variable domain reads DGGITQSPKYLFRKEGQNVTLSCEQNLNHDAMYWYRQDPGQGLRLIYYSQIVNDFQKGDIAEGYSVSREKKESFPLTVTSAQKNPTAFYLCASSTPGQLDQPQHFGDGTRLSIL.

As DNA, the CDR3 is TGTGCCAGCAGCGCGGGGGAGCGCACTGAAGCTTTCTTT. As protein: CASSAGERTEAFF. V usage is TRBV7-9 and J usage is TRBJ1-1; possibly TRBD1 for D (5 bases). Germline V gene data show CDR1 as SEHNR and CDR2 as FQNEAQ (reference sequence). This CDR3 has 13 residues. With 5 bases removed from V and 4 bases from J, the gap between germline ends came to 11 bases.

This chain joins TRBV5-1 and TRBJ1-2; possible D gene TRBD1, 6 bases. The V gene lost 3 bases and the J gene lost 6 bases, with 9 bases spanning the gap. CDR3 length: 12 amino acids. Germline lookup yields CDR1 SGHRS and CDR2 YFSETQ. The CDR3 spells CASSWQGNGYTF. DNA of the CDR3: TGCGCCAGCAGCTGGCAGGGGAATGGCTACACCTTC.

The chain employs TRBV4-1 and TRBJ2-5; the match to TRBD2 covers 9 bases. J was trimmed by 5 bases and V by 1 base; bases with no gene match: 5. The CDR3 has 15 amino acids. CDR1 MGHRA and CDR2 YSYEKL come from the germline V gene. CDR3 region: CASSQVASGVETQYF. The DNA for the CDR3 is TGCGCCAGCAGCCAAGTAGCTAGCGGGGTCGAGACCCAGTACTTC.

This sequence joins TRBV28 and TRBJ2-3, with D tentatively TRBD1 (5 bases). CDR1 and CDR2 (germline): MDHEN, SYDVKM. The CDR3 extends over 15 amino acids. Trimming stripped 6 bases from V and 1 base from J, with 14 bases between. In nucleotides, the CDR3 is TGTGCCAGCAGCTCGGTAGGGGTACGCACAGATACGCAGTATTTT. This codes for CASSSVGVRTDTQYF.

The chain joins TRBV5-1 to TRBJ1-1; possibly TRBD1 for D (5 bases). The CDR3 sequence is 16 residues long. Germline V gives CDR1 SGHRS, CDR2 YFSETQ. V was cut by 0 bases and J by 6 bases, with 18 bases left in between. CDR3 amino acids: CASSLAGGGDLSEAFF. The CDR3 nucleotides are TGCGCCAGCAGCTTGGCCGGGGGGGGAGACCTATCTGAAGCTTTCTTT.

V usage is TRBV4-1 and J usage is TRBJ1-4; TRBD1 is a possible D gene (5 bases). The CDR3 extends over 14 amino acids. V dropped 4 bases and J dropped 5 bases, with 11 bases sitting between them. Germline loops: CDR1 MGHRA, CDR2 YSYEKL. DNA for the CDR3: TGCGCCAGCAGCCTTGACAGAACAAATGAAAAACTGTTTTTT. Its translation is CASSLDRTNEKLFF.